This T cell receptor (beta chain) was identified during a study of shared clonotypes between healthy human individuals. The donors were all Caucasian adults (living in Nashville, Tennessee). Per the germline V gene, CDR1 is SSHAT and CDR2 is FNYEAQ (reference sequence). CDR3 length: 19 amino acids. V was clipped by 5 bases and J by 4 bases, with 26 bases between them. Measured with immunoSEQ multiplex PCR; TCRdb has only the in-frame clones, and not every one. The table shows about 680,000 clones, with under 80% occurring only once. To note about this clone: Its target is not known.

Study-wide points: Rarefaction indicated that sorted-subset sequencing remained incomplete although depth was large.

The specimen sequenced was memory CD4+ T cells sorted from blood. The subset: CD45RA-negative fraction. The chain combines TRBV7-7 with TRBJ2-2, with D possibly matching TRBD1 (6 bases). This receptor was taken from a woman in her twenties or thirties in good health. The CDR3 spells CASSQQPPWAGDLTGELFF. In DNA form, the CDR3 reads TGTGCCAGCAGCCAGCAGCCACCGTGGGCAGGGGACCTCACCGGGGAGCTGTTTTTT. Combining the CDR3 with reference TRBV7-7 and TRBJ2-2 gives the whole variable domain GAGVSQSPRYKVTKRGQDVTLRCDPISSHATLYWYQQALGQGPEFLTYFNYEAQPDKSGLPSDRFSAERPEGSISTLTIQRTEQRDSAMYRCASSQQPPWAGDLTGELFFGEGSRLTVL.